These 32 T cell receptor beta chains came from one sample sequenced in a study of T cells expressing NK-cell markers. From its re-call of the 5' RACE reads, TCRdb lists each CDR3 protein once, without DNA. Its table lists 400,000 to 550,000 distinct CDR3 sequences. The sequenced sample was blood T cells: a sorted CD56 or NKG2C T cell subset, CD4+ or CD8+ T cells, or bulk PBMC T cells (not recorded which). These receptors all come from a woman between 18 and 75 years old in good health.

J is TRBJ1-1 and V is TRBV9; TCRdb outputs TRBD1, but without DNA this stays unchecked. This CDR3 comprises 13 residues. The germline gives CDR1 SGDLS, CDR2 YYNGEE. The CDR3 region is CASSATGTPDAFF. The variable domain in full, with the rest retrieved from reference TRBV9 and TRBJ1-1, is DSGVTQTPKHLITATGQRVTLRCSPRSGDLSVYWYQQSLDQGLQFLIQYYNGEERAKGNILERFSAQQFPDLHSELNLSSLELGDSALYFCASSATGTPDAFFGQGTRLTVV.

V usage is TRBV5-6 and J usage is TRBJ2-3; the D call of TRBD1 rests on TCRdb alone, since no DNA is present to check it. The CDR3 covers 19 residues. Germline V gene lookup returns CDR1 SGHDT and CDR2 YYEEEE. CDR3 sequence: CASSPPQGDSVISTDTQYF.

The V and J genes are TRBV29-1 and TRBJ1-2; with no DNA, the TCRdb D assignment of TRBD1 cannot be verified. In germline, CDR1 is SQVTM, CDR2 ANQGSEA. CDR3 length: 13 residues. The CDR3 loop reads CSVDVGTPYGYTF.

This chain connects TRBV25-1 to TRBJ1-4; TCRdb's assignment of TRBD1 cannot be checked, as there is no DNA. Germline values: CDR1 MGHDK, CDR2 SYGVNS. The CDR3 length is 14 residues. CDR3 sequence reads: CASLDPSTGEKLFF.

The gene calls are TRBV6-2 or TRBV6-3 and TRBJ1-5. This CDR3 is 15 amino acids long. Germline V gene data show CDR1 as MNHEY and CDR2 as SVGEGT. CDR3 residues: CASSTRPGLNQPQHF.

This chain links TRBV7-7 with TRBJ2-3; checking the TCRdb D call of TRBD1 is not possible without DNA. This CDR3 is 15 amino acids long. Germline CDR1 SSHAT, CDR2 FNYEAQ (reference sequence). CDR3: CASSSQPGATDTQYF.

J is TRBJ2-1 and V is TRBV12-3 or TRBV12-4. The CDR3 consists of 13 residues. The CDR3 reads CASSLSNGNEQFF.

This chain links TRBV20-1 with TRBJ2-7; TCRdb names TRBD2, which stays unverified in the absence of DNA. This CDR3 is 14 amino acids long. CDR1 is DFQATT and CDR2 is SNEGSKA in the germline V gene (reference sequence). The CDR3 loop reads CSARRSAGGDEQYF.

This chain links TRBV7-8 with TRBJ2-5; TCRdb lists TRBD2, though no DNA is available to test this call. Germline V CDR1 and CDR2: SGHVS, FQNEAQ. This CDR3 has 17 residues. This CDR3 is CASSPHRGLEGRETQYF.

This sequence joins TRBV25-1 and TRBJ1-4; TCRdb outputs TRBD1, but without DNA this stays unchecked. CDR1 and CDR2 (germline): MGHDK, SYGVNS. The CDR3 is made up of 15 amino acids. Here the CDR3 reads CASSPYRTGNEKLFF. Complete variable domain (other parts from reference TRBV25-1 and TRBJ1-4): EADIYQTPRYLVIGTGKKITLECSQTMGHDKMYWYQQDPGMELHLIHYSYGVNSTEKGDLSSESTVSRIRTEHFPLTLESARPSHTSQYLCASSPYRTGNEKLFFGSGTQLSVL.

The V and J genes are TRBV4-3 and TRBJ2-3; TCRdb names TRBD1, which stays unverified in the absence of DNA. This CDR3 spans 17 amino acids. The germline V gene encodes CDR1 LGHNA and CDR2 YSLEER. CDR3 sequence reads: CASSQEMGDIVTDTQYF.

The chain employs TRBV7-3 and TRBJ2-6; TCRdb names TRBD1, which stays unverified in the absence of DNA. The CDR3 has 16 residues. CDR1 and CDR2 (germline): SGHTA, FQGTGA. CDR3 amino acids: CASSLSRASGANVLTF.

The chain uses TRBV14 and TRBJ1-1; TCRdb calls TRBD1, which cannot be checked without DNA. This CDR3 has 15 residues. The germline V gene has CDR1 SGHDN and CDR2 FVKESK. CDR3 region: CASSPTRFLGAEAFF.

The chain carries TRBV15 and TRBJ2-1; TCRdb gives TRBD2 as the D gene, but with no DNA this cannot be confirmed. The CDR3 length is 18 residues. CDR1 is LNHNV, CDR2 YYDKDF, per germline (reference sequence). The CDR3 reads CATSRDLTSGSEHNEQFF.

V gene TRBV27 combines with J gene TRBJ1-5; TCRdb designates TRBD1, a call that cannot be tested without DNA. The CDR3 covers 15 residues. Germline-derived CDR1 and CDR2 are MNHEY and SMNVEV (reference sequence). CDR3 residues: CASSFGGGPNQPQHF.

The V gene is TRBV5-1, the J gene TRBJ2-3; TCRdb's D call, TRBD2, is unchecked because there is no DNA. The CDR3 loop spans 15 amino acids. In germline, CDR1 is SGHRS, CDR2 YFSETQ. CDR3: CASSVTSGPTDTQYF. Using reference TRBV5-1 and TRBJ2-3 for the parts outside the CDR3, the full variable domain is KAGVTQTPRYLIKTRGQQVTLSCSPISGHRSVSWYQQTPGQGLQFLFEYFSETQRNKGNFPGRFSGRQFSNSRSEMNVSTLELGDSALYLCASSVTSGPTDTQYFGPGTRLTVL.

This chain uses TRBV23-1 with TRBJ1-5; the TCRdb call, TRBD1, lacks DNA for checking. TRBV23-1 is placed among ORFs of uncertain function. This CDR3 spans 17 amino acids. The CDR3 here is CASSGTGEVYSNQPQHF.

The chain couples TRBV20-1 to TRBJ1-1; checking the TCRdb D call of TRBD1 is not possible without DNA. The CDR3 spans 15 residues. CDR1 and CDR2 from the germline V gene are DFQATT and SNEGSKA (reference sequence). CDR3 protein: CSARDGFRQGNEAFF.

V usage is TRBV5-1 and J usage is TRBJ2-7; there is no DNA to check the TCRdb D call of TRBD2. The CDR3 runs to 15 residues. Germline CDR1 is SGHRS and CDR2 is YFSETQ. CDR3 residues: CASSLPRDSSYEQYF.

The chain couples TRBV4-1 to TRBJ2-5. This CDR3 contains 12 residues. The germline V gene has CDR1 MGHRA and CDR2 YSYEKL. The CDR3 sequence is CASSQREETQYF.

The chain combines TRBV20-1 with TRBJ1-1. The CDR3 has 12 amino acids. CDR1 and CDR2 from the germline V gene are DFQATT and SNEGSKA (reference sequence). The CDR3 protein is CSASGYGTEAFF.

The V call is TRBV11-2, the J call TRBJ1-5; the D call from TCRdb, TRBD1, cannot be confirmed without DNA. The CDR3 spans 15 residues. Germline-derived CDR1 and CDR2 are SGHAT and FQNNGV. The CDR3 region is CASSPQGTSNQPQHF.

V usage is TRBV29-1 and J usage is TRBJ2-1. The CDR3 runs to 14 residues. Per the germline V gene, CDR1 is SQVTM and CDR2 is ANQGSEA. The chain's CDR3 is CSAIVVSEVDEQFF.

This chain links TRBV5-1 with TRBJ2-7; TCRdb names TRBD1, which stays unverified in the absence of DNA. This CDR3 is built from 14 residues. The germline gives CDR1 SGHRS, CDR2 YFSETQ. This CDR3 reads CASSSDDRPYEQYF.

V gene TRBV4-2 combines with J gene TRBJ2-5. CDR1 LGHNA and CDR2 YNFKEQ come from the germline V gene. This CDR3 is 15 amino acids long. The CDR3 here is CASSQDAATQETQYF.

V gene TRBV5-1 combines with J gene TRBJ2-2; TCRdb names TRBD2, which stays unverified in the absence of DNA. This CDR3 comprises 17 residues. Per the germline V gene, CDR1 is SGHRS and CDR2 is YFSETQ. CDR3 amino acids: CASSLRQVAGSTGELFF.

The V call is TRBV4-3, the J call TRBJ2-7; TCRdb names TRBD2, which stays unverified in the absence of DNA. Germline V gene data show CDR1 as LGHNA and CDR2 as YSLEER. This CDR3 has 18 amino acids. The CDR3 loop is CASSQEGLAGDLNHEQYF.

The rearrangement joins TRBV12-3 or TRBV12-4 to TRBJ1-6; TCRdb lists TRBD1, though no DNA is available to test this call. The CDR3 has 15 residues. The CDR3 spells CASRLRPGLNSPLHF.

V gene TRBV15 combines with J gene TRBJ1-3. The CDR3 covers 16 residues. Germline values: CDR1 LNHNV, CDR2 YYDKDF (reference sequence). CDR3 amino acids: CATSRDRRGSGNTIYF.

V and J are TRBV20-1 and TRBJ1-4; no DNA is available, so the TRBD1 call from TCRdb remains unchecked. Germline V CDR1 and CDR2: DFQATT, SNEGSKA (reference sequence). The CDR3 length is 15 residues. The CDR3 protein is CSARRGPGTNEKLFF.

The J gene is TRBJ2-3, the V gene TRBV9; TCRdb designates TRBD2, a call that cannot be tested without DNA. Germline values: CDR1 SGDLS, CDR2 YYNGEE. The CDR3 sequence is 15 residues long. CDR3 sequence: CASSASSGGPDTQYF.

The chain has TRBV27 and TRBJ1-2. This CDR3 contains 13 residues. Per the germline V gene, CDR1 is MNHEY and CDR2 is SMNVEV (reference sequence). The CDR3 spells CASSPSGSTGYTF.